The rows below give T cell receptor beta chains drawn from one sample of a study of blood T cell repertoires in COVID-19. Using immunoSEQ multiplex PCR, the repertoire was profiled, and TCRdb retains in-frame clones only, with some absent. This sample carries 100,000 to 150,000 clones, more than 80% of them seen once, and the ten largest clones take approximately 3%. The sample was peripheral blood. These receptors all stem from a woman of 80 years or more with COVID-19, enrolled during active disease. The CDR3 runs from the conserved cysteine through the conserved F or W. D genes are given only for firm matches. Clone size is shown for a subset of rows, as once, few, many or a class of expanded clone.

TRBV6-1	TRBD2	-	TRBJ2-5	TGTGCCAGCAGTGAAAACAAGCTAGCGGGAGGCTTAAGAGAGACCCAGTACTTC	CASSENKLAGGLRETQYF
TRBV28	TRBD2	-	TRBJ2-1	TGTGCCAGCAGTTTCCCTGCGGGAGGGCCCAATGAGCAGTTCTTC	CASSFPAGGPNEQFF
TRBV5-1	-	-	TRBJ2-7	TGCGCCAGCAGCTTGGGGGGGACTGCAGACTACGAGCAGTACTTC	CASSLGGTADYEQYF
TRBV3-1/TRBV3-2	TRBD1	-	TRBJ1-1	TGTGCCAGCAGCCTGGGACAGGATGGCACTGAAGCTTTCTTT	CASSLGQDGTEAFF
TRBV7-9	TRBD1	-	TRBJ2-2	TGTGCCAGCAGCTTAATGGGACAGGGAGCCGGGGAGCTGTTTTTT	CASSLMGQGAGELFF
TRBV19	TRBD1	few	TRBJ1-5	TGTGCCAGTAGTGGACAGGGCGATCAGCCCCAGCATTTT	CASSGQGDQPQHF
TRBV12-3/TRBV12-4	-	once	TRBJ1-1	TGTGCCAGCAGTTTAGTCCGGGACACTGAAGCTTTCTTT	CASSLVRDTEAFF
TRBV29-1	-	-	TRBJ2-3	TGCAGCGTCCAGGCCCGGGAAGATACGCAGTATTTT	CSVQAREDTQYF
TRBV28	-	-	TRBJ1-1	TGTGCCAGCCGCCCCGGGAACCTTTTTAGTGAAGCTTTCTTT	CASRPGNLFSEAFF
TRBV12-3/TRBV12-4	-	-	TRBJ1-1	TGTGCCAGCAGTTTCGACAGCAACACTGAAGCTTTCTTT	CASSFDSNTEAFF
TRBV4-3	-	-	TRBJ1-1	TGCGCCAGCAGCCCGAGGACATCGAAACAAGCTTTCTTT	CASSPRTSKQAFF
TRBV6-5	-	-	TRBJ2-7	TGTGCCAGCAGTTACTCCCGGGGAATCTCCTACGAGCAGTACTTC	CASSYSRGISYEQYF
TRBV9	TRBD1	-	TRBJ1-2	TGTGCCAGCAGCGTAGGTCAGCAGGGGGAAGGCTACACCTTC	CASSVGQQGEGYTF
TRBV7-2	TRBD1	-	TRBJ2-7	TGTGCCAGCAGCTCGGGACAGGGCCGGTCCTACGAGCAGTACTTC	CASSSGQGRSYEQYF
TRBV2	-	few	TRBJ2-7	TGTGCCACAACTACAGGGTTATCCCACGAGCAGTACTTC	CATTTGLSHEQYF
TRBV2	TRBD1	-	TRBJ1-2	TGTGCCAGCAAGGGGGCGCGGAACTATGGCTACACCTTC	CASKGARNYGYTF
TRBV5-1	-	-	TRBJ2-1	TGCGCCAGCAGCACCGCGACAGGTTTCGATGAGCAGTTCTTC	CASSTATGFDEQFF
TRBV7-2	TRBD1	-	TRBJ1-2	TGTGCCAGCAGCTTAGGGACAGGGAGCGGCTACACCTTC	CASSLGTGSGYTF
TRBV9	TRBD1	once	TRBJ1-3	TGTGCCAGCAGCGGGGGACAGGGCTCTGGAAACACCATATATTTT	CASSGGQGSGNTIYF
TRBV11-1	TRBD2	-	TRBJ2-2	TGTGCCAGCAGCTTTGCTAGCGGGGACACCGGGGAGCTGTTTTTT	CASSFASGDTGELFF
TRBV4-2	TRBD2	-	TRBJ2-1	TGTGCCAGCAGCCAACTTGGGACTAGCGGATCCTACAATGAGCAGTTCTTC	CASSQLGTSGSYNEQFF
TRBV6-4	TRBD1	-	TRBJ1-2	TGTGCCAGCAGTCCTCGACAGGGTGCTAACTATGGCTACACCTTC	CASSPRQGANYGYTF
TRBV2	-	-	TRBJ1-1	TGTGCCAGCAGTGAACAGGGGCTTACCTCTTCAGAAGCTTTCTTT	CASSEQGLTSSEAFF
TRBV11-3	TRBD2	-	TRBJ2-1	TGTGCCAGCAGCTCCCAGGGGACTAGCGGGAGGACCTACAATGAGCAGTTCTTC	CASSSQGTSGRTYNEQFF
TRBV7-6	TRBD2	-	TRBJ2-2	TGTGCCAGCAGCTTAGCGTTCGGGAGGGGGAACACCGGGGAGCTGTTTTTT	CASSLAFGRGNTGELFF
TRBV4-3	TRBD2	-	TRBJ2-3	TGCGCCAGCAGCCAGATACTTAGCGGGAGGGGCGCAGATACGCAGTATTTT	CASSQILSGRGADTQYF
TRBV28	-	-	TRBJ2-7	TGTGCCAGCAGTTTAAAGACTGAACAGTACTTC	CASSLKTEQYF
TRBV3-1/TRBV3-2	-	-	TRBJ2-7	TGTGCCAGCAGCCAAGACCGAGGGCTACAGTACGAGCAGTACTTC	CASSQDRGLQYEQYF
TRBV4-3	-	-	TRBJ1-2	TGCGCCAGCAGCCAAGACAGGTGGGCTTCTAACTATGGCTACACCTTC	CASSQDRWASNYGYTF
TRBV19	-	-	TRBJ1-2	TGTGCCAGTACCAGGACACCATCGACAAGTGGCAACTATGGCTACACCTTC	CASTRTPSTSGNYGYTF
TRBV2	-	-	TRBJ2-7	TGTGCCAGCAGGCCGCGCGTCTGGGCGAGCTCCTACGAGCAGTACTTC	CASRPRVWASSYEQYF
TRBV18	-	-	TRBJ2-3	TGTGCCAGCTCACCACGACTCACAGATACGCAGTATTTT	CASSPRLTDTQYF
TRBV4-1	TRBD2	-	TRBJ2-2	TGCGCCAGCAGCCAAGTAACTAGCGATACCGGGGAGCTGTTTTTT	CASSQVTSDTGELFF
TRBV28	-	once	TRBJ1-1	TGTGCCAGCAGTTTAGCAGGGAAGTCTGAAGCTTTCTTT	CASSLAGKSEAFF
TRBV10-2	-	-	TRBJ1-1	TGCGCCAGCACCGGGATTATGAACACTGAAGCTTTCTTT	CASTGIMNTEAFF
TRBV29-1	TRBD2	-	TRBJ2-1	TGCAGCGTTGGGACTAGCGTTCGTTACAATGAGCAGTTCTTC	CSVGTSVRYNEQFF
TRBV3-1/TRBV3-2	-	-	TRBJ2-7	TGTGCCAGCAGCCTAGGCGGGACGCACCACTACGAGCAGTACTTC	CASSLGGTHHYEQYF
TRBV3-1/TRBV3-2	TRBD2	-	TRBJ2-1	TGTGCCAGCAGTCCGGGACTAGCGGGGACCCTGGAGCAGTTCTTC	CASSPGLAGTLEQFF
TRBV24-1	-	-	TRBJ1-1	TGTGCCACCAGTGATTCAGAGAACACTGAAGCTTTCTTT	CATSDSENTEAFF
TRBV7-9	-	few	TRBJ1-6	TGTGCCAGCAGCTCCCAGGGGTACGGTTCACCCCTCCACTTT	CASSSQGYGSPLHF
TRBV12-3/TRBV12-4	TRBD1	-	TRBJ2-5	TGTGCCAGCAGCACGGACAGGGGTGAGACCCAGTACTTC	CASSTDRGETQYF
TRBV9	TRBD1	-	TRBJ2-3	TGTGCCAGCAGCAGAAGACAGGGGGCTCTCGGGGATACGCAGTATTTT	CASSRRQGALGDTQYF
TRBV5-1	TRBD1	-	TRBJ1-1	TGCGCCAGCAGCCAGGGGGCGGCGAACACTGAAGCTTTCTTT	CASSQGAANTEAFF
TRBV2	-	-	TRBJ2-1	TGTGCCAGCGGGAACGGGGGTTCCTACAATGAGCAGTTCTTC	CASGNGGSYNEQFF
TRBV6-1	-	-	TRBJ1-1	TGTGCCAGCAGTGCCGACGAGGCAGGGAAGGGAACTGAAGCTTTCTTT	CASSADEAGKGTEAFF
TRBV6-6	TRBD2	-	TRBJ2-7	TGTGCCAGCCCCATTGGGACTAGCGAATCCTACGAGCAGTACTTC	CASPIGTSESYEQYF
TRBV6-5	-	-	TRBJ2-1	TGTGCCAGCAGTTACCCCGGCAGGGCCGGGGAGCAGTTCTTC	CASSYPGRAGEQFF
TRBV27	-	-	TRBJ1-1	TGTGCCAGCAGTTCGCGAGGGCCGGGACAAAGAGAAGCTTTCTTT	CASSSRGPGQREAFF
TRBV9	-	-	TRBJ1-6	TGTGCCAGCAGCGTAGAAGGACAGAGAGGTTCACCCCTCCACTTT	CASSVEGQRGSPLHF
TRBV7-3	TRBD1	-	TRBJ2-5	TGTGCCAGCAGCTTAGTTACAGGGGCCCAAGAGACCCAGTACTTC	CASSLVTGAQETQYF
TRBV7-3	TRBD2	-	TRBJ2-2	TGTGCCAGCAGCTTACATGGGAGGGCGAACACCGGGGAGCTGTTTTTT	CASSLHGRANTGELFF
TRBV9	TRBD2	-	TRBJ2-2	TGTGCCAGCAGCGTAGAGGTTTCTGCGGGGGGCCCGAACACCGGGGAGCTGTTTTTT	CASSVEVSAGGPNTGELFF
TRBV19	TRBD2	-	TRBJ2-1	TGTGCCAGTATGGTTCCGGGACTAAATGAGCAGTTCTTC	CASMVPGLNEQFF
TRBV28	TRBD2	-	TRBJ2-7	TGTGCCAGCAGAAAAAGCGGGGGGTTAACCTACGAGCAGTACTTC	CASRKSGGLTYEQYF